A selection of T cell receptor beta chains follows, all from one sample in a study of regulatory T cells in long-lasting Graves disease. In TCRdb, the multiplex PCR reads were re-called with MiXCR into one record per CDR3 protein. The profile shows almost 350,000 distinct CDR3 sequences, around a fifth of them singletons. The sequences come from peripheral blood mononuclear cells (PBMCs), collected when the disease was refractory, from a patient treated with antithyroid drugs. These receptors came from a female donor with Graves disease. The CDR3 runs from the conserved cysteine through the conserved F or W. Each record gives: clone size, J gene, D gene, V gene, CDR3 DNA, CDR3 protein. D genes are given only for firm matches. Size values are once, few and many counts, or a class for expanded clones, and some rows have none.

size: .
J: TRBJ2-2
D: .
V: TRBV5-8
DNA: TGTGCCAGCAGCTTGGACGGGCCTCAGGGGGAGCTGTTTTTT
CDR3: CASSLDGPQGELFF

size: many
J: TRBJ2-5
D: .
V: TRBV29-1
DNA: TGCAGCGTTTCCCGTCCCGTCAGTGAGACCCAGTACTTC
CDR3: CSVSRPVSETQYF

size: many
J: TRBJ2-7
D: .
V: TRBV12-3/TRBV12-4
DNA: TGTGCCAGCAGTTTAGACCTCAACTACGAGCAGTACTTC
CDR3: CASSLDLNYEQYF

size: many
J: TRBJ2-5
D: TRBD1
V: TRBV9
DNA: TGTGCCAGCAGCGTAGACGGCAGGGGGTTACAAGAGACCCAGTACTTC
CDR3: CASSVDGRGLQETQYF

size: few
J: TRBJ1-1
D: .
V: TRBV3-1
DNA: TGTGCCAGCAGCCAAGTCATCGGAAAAGGGGCTGAAGCTTTCTTT
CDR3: CASSQVIGKGAEAFF

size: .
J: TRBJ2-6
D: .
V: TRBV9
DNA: TGTGCCAGCAGCGTCTCGGGTGGGGCCAACGTCCTGACTTTC
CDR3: CASSVSGGANVLTF

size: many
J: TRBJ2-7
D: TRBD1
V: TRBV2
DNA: TGTGCCAGCGGACAGGGCCAGGCCGAGCAGTACTTC
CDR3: CASGQGQAEQYF

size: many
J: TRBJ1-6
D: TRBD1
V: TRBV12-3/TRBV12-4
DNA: TGTGCCAGCAGTTTGGGGGGGACAGGGGCTTCACCCCTCCACTTT
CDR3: CASSLGGTGASPLHF

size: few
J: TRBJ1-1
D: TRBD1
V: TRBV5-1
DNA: TGCGCCAGCAGCCCAACTTACAGGGGGCGGGTAAACACTGAAGCTTTCTTT
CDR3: CASSPTYRGRVNTEAFF

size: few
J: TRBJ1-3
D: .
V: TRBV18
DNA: TGTGCCAGCTCACCACCCTTGCCAATCGACCCTGGAAACACCATATATTTT
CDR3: CASSPPLPIDPGNTIYF

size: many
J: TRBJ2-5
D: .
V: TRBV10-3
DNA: TGTGCCATCAGTGAGTCGTGGGGGGAGACCCAGTACTTC
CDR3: CAISESWGETQYF

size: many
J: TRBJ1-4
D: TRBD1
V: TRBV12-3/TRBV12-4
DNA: TGTGCCAGCAGTTCCGACAGGGCGGTAGGTGGTGAAAAACTGTTTTTT
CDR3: CASSSDRAVGGEKLFF

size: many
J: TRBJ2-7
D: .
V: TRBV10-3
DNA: TGTGCCCTCCCCCTCCGAGCAGGGATCGTGGACGAGCAGTACTTC
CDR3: CALPLRAGIVDEQYF

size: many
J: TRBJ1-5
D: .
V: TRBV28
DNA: TGTGCCAGCCTTACAGGGTACCATCAGCCCCAGCATTTT
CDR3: CASLTGYHQPQHF

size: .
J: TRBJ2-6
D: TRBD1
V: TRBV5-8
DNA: TGTGCCAGCAGCCGACAGGGCCTTACTGGGGCCAACGTCCTGACTTTC
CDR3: CASSRQGLTGANVLTF

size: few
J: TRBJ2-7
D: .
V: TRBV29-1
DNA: TGCAGCGGGGCTGTATCCTACGAGCAGTACTTC
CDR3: CSGAVSYEQYF

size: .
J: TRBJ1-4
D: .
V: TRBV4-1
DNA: TGCGCCAGCAGCCAAGCGCCGGGCTCAGGTACGGAAAAACTGTTTTTT
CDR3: CASSQAPGSGTEKLFF

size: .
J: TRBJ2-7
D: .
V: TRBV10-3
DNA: TGTGCCATCAGTGTCTCAGCCTACGAGCAGTACTTC
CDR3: CAISVSAYEQYF

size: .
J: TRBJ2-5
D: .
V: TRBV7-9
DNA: TGTGCCAGCAGCCCCCGCAGGCTGGAGACCCAGTACTTC
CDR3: CASSPRRLETQYF

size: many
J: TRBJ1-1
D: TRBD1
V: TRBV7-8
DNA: TGTGCCAGCAGCCCCAGGGGGAAGAACACTGAAGCTTTCTTT
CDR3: CASSPRGKNTEAFF

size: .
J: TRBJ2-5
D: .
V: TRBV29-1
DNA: TGCAGCGTTGGGACCCTCTTAAGGGAGACCCAGTACTTC
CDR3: CSVGTLLRETQYF

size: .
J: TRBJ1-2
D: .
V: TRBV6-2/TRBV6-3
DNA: TGTGCCAGCACGATGGGGACGGGATTCCATGGCTACACCTTC
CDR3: CASTMGTGFHGYTF

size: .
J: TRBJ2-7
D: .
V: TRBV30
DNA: TGTGCCTGGAGCCCACTCCTGGGCCGGGCAGCCTACGAGCAGTACTTC
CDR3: CAWSPLLGRAAYEQYF

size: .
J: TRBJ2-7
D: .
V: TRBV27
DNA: TGTGCCAGCAGTCCGACTGCAGGGGTTACCTACGAGCAGTGCTTC
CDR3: CASSPTAGVTYEQCF

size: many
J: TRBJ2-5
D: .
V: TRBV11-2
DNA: TGTGCCAGCAATTCCATATCGGGGCGGGAGACCCAGTACTTC
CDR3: CASNSISGRETQYF

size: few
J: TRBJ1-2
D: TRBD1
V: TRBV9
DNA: TGTGCCAGCAGCGCGTCCCGGGACAGGCCCCTAGATAACTATGGCTACACCTTC
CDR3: CASSASRDRPLDNYGYTF

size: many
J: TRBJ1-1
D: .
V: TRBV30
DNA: TGTGCCTGGAGTCACAGGAACACTGAAGCTTTCTTT
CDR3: CAWSHRNTEAFF

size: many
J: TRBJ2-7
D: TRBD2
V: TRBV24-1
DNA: TGTGCCACCAGTGATTCGGCTAGCGGGAGTATATACGAGCAGTACTTC
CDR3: CATSDSASGSIYEQYF

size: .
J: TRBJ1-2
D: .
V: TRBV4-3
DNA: TGCGCCAGCAGCCTAACAACAGCGGGCTATGGCTACACCTTC
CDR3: CASSLTTAGYGYTF

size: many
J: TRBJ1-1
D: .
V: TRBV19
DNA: TGTGCCAGTAGTATAGGGGGGGGCACTGAAGCTTTCTTT
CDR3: CASSIGGGTEAFF

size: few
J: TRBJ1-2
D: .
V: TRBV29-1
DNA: TGCAGCGTTGATTGGTCGGGACGCTTGGGTGGCTACACCTTC
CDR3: CSVDWSGRLGGYTF

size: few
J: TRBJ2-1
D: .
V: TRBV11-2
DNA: TGTGCCAGCAGCGAGATGGCCTACAATGAGCAGTTCTTC
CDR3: CASSEMAYNEQFF